This T cell receptor (beta chain) was recorded in a study of blood T cell repertoires in COVID-19. Looking at the study overall: Acute-phase and convalescent COVID-19 samples originated in the United States, Italy and Spain.

Germline loops: CDR1 ENHRY, CDR2 SYGVKD. This CDR3 has 13 amino acids. V lost 2 bases to trimming and J lost 4 bases, with 9 bases between them. Assay: immunoSEQ multiplex PCR; the TCRdb copy retains only in-frame clones and omits some. The sample lists around 260,000 clones; over 65% were seen once. Sequencing was carried out using peripheral blood. The receptor was derived from a man aged 55-75 years who had recovered from COVID-19. The chain recombines TRBV10-3 with TRBJ2-7; D is undetermined. As DNA, the CDR3 is TGTGCCATCAGTGAGACGGCGGTTTACGAGCAGTACTTC. Translating it yields CAISETAVYEQYF.